These 15 T cell receptor beta chains originate from one sample sequenced in a study of post-analysis software for immune sequencing data. General study results and limits: About five TRBV segments were more frequent in patients than controls; TRBV5-6, TRBV5-1 and TRBV20-1 belonged to this group.

The TCR beta cDNA libraries carried unique molecular identifiers. TCRdb itself ran the PCR reads through MiXCR, one entry per CDR3 protein. The sample yields 740,000 or so distinct CDR3 sequences, approximately 50% seen once. These TCRs' antigens remain unknown. The material sequenced was blood. The source is a girl aged 5 to 17 with multiple sclerosis.

The gene calls are TRBV14 and TRBJ1-1; no clear D gene. The CDR3 covers 15 residues. Trimming shortened V by 6 bases and J by 2 bases, and 16 bases separated the two germline ends. The germline V gene has CDR1 SGHDN and CDR2 FVKESK. The CDR3 DNA sequence: TGTGCCAGCAGGCCAACCGGGATCCGAAACACTGAAGCTTTCTTT. As protein: CASRPTGIRNTEAFF.

In regard to this clonotype: The junction and the germline gene differ at one end; a read error may be behind it. The rearrangement joins TRBV20-1 to TRBJ2-1, with 7 bases lining up with TRBD1. Per the germline V gene, CDR1 is DFQATT and CDR2 is SNEGSKA (reference sequence). The CDR3 runs to 14 residues. CDR3 protein: CSTPPGQTYNERFF. CDR3 nucleotide sequence: TGCAGTACTCCCCCGGGACAGACCTACAATGAGCGGTTCTTC.

CDR3 sequence: CASSLASENYGYTF. The CDR3, as DNA: TGTGCCAGCAGCTTAGCATCTGAGAACTATGGCTACACCTTC. This chain uses TRBV7-8 with TRBJ1-2, with no clear D. V was clipped by 0 bases and J by 2 bases, with 7 bases between them. This CDR3 has 14 amino acids. Germline lookup yields CDR1 SGHVS and CDR2 FQNEAQ.

This clonotype was seen only a few times. This chain links TRBV29-1 with TRBJ2-5; the D gene is possibly TRBD1 (5 bases). The V and J ends lost 7 bases and 5 bases respectively, with 14 bases between them. This CDR3 region has 12 residues. The V gene's germline CDR1 is SQVTM and CDR2 ANQGSEA. The CDR3, as DNA: TGCAGCGCCATAAGGGCAGGGGAGACCCAGTACTTC. Its protein product is CSAIRAGETQYF.

The chain joins TRBV5-1 to TRBJ1-1; weak D call: TRBD1 (5 bases). From germline, CDR1 is SGHRS and CDR2 YFSETQ. V dropped 0 bases and J dropped 2 bases, with 14 bases sitting between them. The CDR3 contains 16 residues. The CDR3 region has the DNA TGCGCCAGCAGCTTGGCCGGGGCAGGGATTAACACTGAAGCTTTCTTT. Its protein product is CASSLAGAGINTEAFF.

The gene calls are TRBV20-1 and TRBJ2-3, with 9 positions matching TRBD2. The germline gives CDR1 DFQATT, CDR2 SNEGSKA (reference sequence). This CDR3 comprises 15 residues. J was trimmed by 2 bases and V by 3 bases; bases with no gene match: 6. The chain's CDR3 is CSASKRGASTDTQYF. The CDR3 coding sequence is TGCAGTGCTAGTAAGCGGGGGGCCTCCACAGATACGCAGTATTTT.

Only a few counts were recorded for this clonotype. The chain uses TRBV12-3 or TRBV12-4 and TRBJ1-2; TRBD1 is a possible D gene (5 bases). This CDR3 is 15 amino acids long. V shed 4 bases and J shed 4 bases, with 16 bases lying between them. The CDR3, as DNA: TGTGCCAGCAGTTCCGGGGGAGGGGATATCTATGGCTACACCTTC. It yields the protein CASSSGGGDIYGYTF.

In DNA form, the CDR3 reads TGTGCCAGCTCATCTTCCGGGACAGCTGAAAAACTGTTTTTT. This codes for CASSSSGTAEKLFF. The V gene is TRBV18, the J gene TRBJ1-4; 7 nucleotides align to TRBD1. The CDR3 spans 14 residues. Germline V gives CDR1 KGHSH, CDR2 LQKENI. Trimming removed 5 bases from V and 7 bases from J; junction bases left unmatched: 7.

The chain links TRBV11-1 to TRBJ2-1, with 10 bases aligning to TRBD1. Germline V gene data show CDR1 as SGHAT and CDR2 as FQDESV (reference sequence). V trimming: 5 bases; J trimming: 0 bases; junction bases outside the gene matches: 13. The CDR3 contains 19 residues. The CDR3 bases are TGTGCCAGCAGCCACCCCCGGGACAGGGGATGGAGCTCCTACAATGAGCAGTTCTTC. Translation gives CASSHPRDRGWSSYNEQFF.

The DNA of the CDR3 is TGTGCCAGCAGCCCATTGGACAGGGATTACTATGGCTACACCTTC. Translating gives CASSPLDRDYYGYTF. The chain combines TRBV3-1 with TRBJ1-2, with TRBD1 matching 8 bases. Germline values: CDR1 LGHDT, CDR2 YNNKEL (reference sequence). V was clipped by 4 bases and J by 3 bases; unmatched bases: 7. This CDR3 spans 15 amino acids.

Ten or more counts support this clonotype. J is TRBJ2-5 and V is TRBV29-1, with TRBD2 matching 7 bases. This CDR3 comprises 15 residues. Trimming took 3 bases from V and 5 from J; bases not matched to a gene: 12. Per germline, CDR1 SQVTM and CDR2 ANQGSEA. CDR3: CSVDESPGGGETQYF. The CDR3 bases are TGCAGCGTTGATGAATCGCCGGGAGGCGGTGAGACCCAGTACTTC.

In its sample, this clonotype was seen once. The chain carries TRBV5-1 and TRBJ2-7; tentative D call: TRBD1 (5 bases). Germline V gives CDR1 SGHRS, CDR2 YFSETQ. V was trimmed by 4 bases and J by 4 bases, leaving 12 bases between them. This CDR3 is built from 13 residues. The CDR3 loop reads CASSLQESYEQYF. The CDR3, as DNA: TGCGCCAGCAGCCTACAGGAGAGTTACGAGCAGTACTTC.

V gene TRBV5-1 combines with J gene TRBJ1-1, with a weak D call TRBD1 (5 bases). Trimming stripped 5 bases from V and 6 bases from J, with 20 bases between. CDR3 length: 15 amino acids. CDR1 and CDR2 (germline): SGHRS, YFSETQ. This CDR3 is CASRLSRGAAPEAFF. The CDR3 nucleotides read TGCGCCAGCAGACTCAGCCGGGGCGCCGCGCCTGAAGCTTTCTTT.

The chain carries TRBV20-1 and TRBJ2-7, with D possibly TRBD2 on 7 matching bases. Germline V gene lookup returns CDR1 DFQATT and CDR2 SNEGSKA (reference sequence). The germline V and J ends were trimmed by 5 bases and 0 bases, with 11 bases remaining between them. CDR3 size: 13 residues. The CDR3 loop reads CSALGGASYEQYF. CDR3 nucleotides: TGCAGTGCTTTGGGGGGGGCCTCCTACGAGCAGTACTTC.

The chain is built from TRBV5-1 and TRBJ1-4, with 7 bases fitting TRBD1. Germline values: CDR1 SGHRS, CDR2 YFSETQ. The V segment lost 4 bases and the J segment 7 bases; nucleotides outside the gene matches: 4. The CDR3 is 13 amino acids. CDR3 sequence reads: CASSLRDSEKLFF. CDR3 DNA sequence: TGCGCCAGCAGCCTAAGGGACAGTGAAAAACTGTTTTTT.